These 23 T cell receptor beta chains were all obtained from the same sample, sequenced in a study of identical twins. TCRdb reanalysed the 5' RACE reads using MiXCR and keeps one entry per CDR3 protein. This table has just under 550,000 distinct CDR3 sequences, about 16% appearing once. These data also formed part of another study, on yellow fever vaccine responses in identical twins.

The source material was CD4+ T cells sorted from blood. These receptors came from a woman in her late teens or twenties in good health.

This clonotype has only a few counts. V and J are TRBV5-1 and TRBJ1-1; D ambiguous. The length of the CDR3 is 13 residues. The germline V gene has CDR1 SGHRS and CDR2 YFSETQ. V lost 3 bases to trimming and J lost 1 base, with 7 bases between them. CDR3 sequence reads: CASSSDGNTEAFF. The DNA for the CDR3 is TGCGCCAGCAGCTCGGACGGGAACACTGAAGCTTTCTTT.

In this sample, this clonotype turned up a few times. An end of the junction does not agree with germline; a read error may underlie this. The chain joins TRBV20-1 to TRBJ1-5; D might be TRBD1 (6 bases). Germline values: CDR1 DFQATT, CDR2 SNEGSKA (reference sequence). This CDR3 is 11 amino acids long. CDR3 residues: CSASPGHGMTF. CDR3 DNA: TGCAGTGCTAGTCCGGGACATGGAATGACCTTT.

This chain uses TRBV10-3 with TRBJ1-2; 9 nucleotides align to TRBD1. This CDR3 is built from 14 residues. In germline, CDR1 is ENHRY, CDR2 SYGVKD. The junction had 2 bases not matched to a gene; V was cut back by 0 bases and J by 6 bases. Written as DNA, the CDR3 is TGTGCCATCAGTGAGTCGACAGGGGGGAATGGCTACACCTTC. Translating it yields CAISESTGGNGYTF.

The J gene is TRBJ2-7, the V gene TRBV3-1; 9 nucleotides align to TRBD1. The CDR3 has 12 residues. From germline, CDR1 is LGHDT and CDR2 YNNKEL (reference sequence). With 1 base clipped from V and 11 bases from J, the junction kept 3 bases outside the gene matches. The CDR3 region is CASSQGTGGKYF. The CDR3 nucleotides read TGTGCCAGCAGCCAAGGAACAGGGGGCAAGTACTTC.

This clonotype has ten or more counts. The chain is built from TRBV12-3 or TRBV12-4 and TRBJ1-1; perhaps TRBD1 as D (6 bases). This CDR3 has 16 residues. The V gene lost 4 bases and the J gene lost 0 bases, with 15 bases spanning the gap. The CDR3 region is CASSSVNRALNTEAFF. The CDR3 DNA sequence: TGTGCCAGCAGTTCCGTTAACAGGGCTTTGAACACTGAAGCTTTCTTT.

The V and J genes are TRBV12-3 or TRBV12-4 and TRBJ2-1; possible D gene TRBD1, 5 bases. The CDR3 loop spans 15 amino acids. Trimming removed 3 bases at V and 5 bases at J, with 14 bases between. Here the CDR3 DNA reads TGTGCCAGCAGTTTTCAGGGATCCCCCAACAATGAGCAGTTCTTC. It is translated as CASSFQGSPNNEQFF.

This clonotype has a count of ten or more. This rearrangement joins TRBV5-1 to TRBJ2-7; no clear D. The CDR3 loop spans 13 amino acids. The germline V gene encodes CDR1 SGHRS and CDR2 YFSETQ. Trimming left V 6 bases short and J 1 base short, with 11 bases between. As DNA, the CDR3 is TGCGCCAGCAATGGGATACATTCCTACGAGCAGTACGTC. It specifies CASNGIHSYEQYV.

A few counts support this clonotype. The chain couples TRBV27 to TRBJ2-1, with 15 nucleotides matching TRBD2. Trimming took 6 bases from V and 2 from J; bases not matched to a gene: 8. CDR1 is MNHEY, CDR2 SMNVEV, per germline (reference sequence). The CDR3 is 18 residues long. DNA for the CDR3: TGTGCCAGCAGCCTAGGGACTAGCGGGAGGCTGGCCTACAATGAGCAGTTCTTC. Residues: CASSLGTSGRLAYNEQFF.

V gene TRBV28 combines with J gene TRBJ2-3, with 7 bases identical to TRBD2. The CDR3 is 15 amino acids. The J segment lost 0 bases and the V segment lost 7 bases, leaving 7 bases of the junction unmatched. The germline CDR1 and CDR2 sequences are MDHEN and SYDVKM. CDR3 loop: CASKAREPSTDTQYF. The CDR3 coding sequence is TGTGCCAGCAAGGCGCGGGAGCCAAGCACAGATACGCAGTATTTT.

This clonotype has only a few counts. This chain's CDR3 is CATSRVADQPQHF. Written as DNA, the CDR3 is TGTGCCACCAGCAGAGTTGCGGATCAGCCCCAGCATTTT. The chain has TRBV15 and TRBJ1-5; no definite D call. V was shortened by 1 base and J by 5 bases, with 6 bases between the two germline ends. CDR3 length equals 13 residues. Germline V gene sequence: CDR1 LNHNV, CDR2 YYDKDF (reference sequence).

This clonotype was seen a handful of times. The rearrangement joins TRBV20-1 to TRBJ2-2; 8 nucleotides line up with TRBD1. CDR1 is DFQATT, CDR2 SNEGSKA, per germline (reference sequence). Trimming removed 6 bases from V and 4 bases from J; junction bases left unmatched: 4. The CDR3 length is 13 residues. CDR3 loop: CSARQGSTGELFF. Here the CDR3 DNA reads TGCAGTGCCAGACAGGGGAGCACCGGGGAGCTGTTTTTT.

This clonotype was detected a few times. The rearrangement uses TRBV4-2 and TRBJ2-3, with 11 bases identical to TRBD2. The CDR3 covers 16 residues. Germline V gene sequence: CDR1 LGHNA, CDR2 YNFKEQ. V lost 5 bases to trimming and J lost 3 bases; unmatched junction nucleotides: 7. The CDR3 loop is CASSATSGSTTDTQYF. CDR3 sequence (DNA): TGTGCCAGCAGCGCAACTAGCGGGAGTACGACAGATACGCAGTATTTT.

This clonotype was detected a few times. The chain recombines TRBV7-9 with TRBJ2-3; 9 nucleotides match TRBD1. The CDR3 runs to 16 residues. The V gene's germline CDR1 is SEHNR and CDR2 FQNEAQ (reference sequence). Trimming removed 1 base from V and 11 bases from J; junction bases left unmatched: 13. The CDR3 DNA reads TGTGCCAGCAGCTTAGGACCGACGACCACAGGGGGCAGGCAGTATTTT. Protein sequence: CASSLGPTTTGGRQYF.

V is TRBV7-9 and J is TRBJ2-5; TRBD1 agrees at 8 bases. V shed 8 bases and J 0 bases; nucleotides not matched to a gene: 8. The CDR3 extends over 15 amino acids. The germline V gene has CDR1 SEHNR and CDR2 FQNEAQ (reference sequence). CDR3 DNA: TGTGCCAGCGGACACTACAGGGGGGACCAAGAGACCCAGTACTTC. This sequence encodes CASGHYRGDQETQYF.

This clonotype was seen only a few times. The chain is built from TRBV6-1 and TRBJ2-7; D remains unclear. Trimming stripped 5 bases from V and 2 bases from J, with 13 bases between. CDR3 length: 14 amino acids. Per germline, CDR1 MNHNS and CDR2 SASEGT. This CDR3 is CASSPPGEPYEQYF. CDR3 DNA: TGTGCCAGCAGTCCCCCAGGAGAGCCCTACGAGCAGTACTTC.

Only a few counts were recorded for this clonotype. The chain links TRBV20-1 to TRBJ2-7, with 11 nucleotides matching TRBD2. V shed 1 base and J 6 bases; nucleotides not matched to a gene: 14. This CDR3 has 17 residues. The V gene's germline CDR1 is DFQATT and CDR2 SNEGSKA (reference sequence). The CDR3 nucleotides are TGCAGTGCTAGAGGACTAGCGGGATTGGTTGGGGATCTCGAGCAGTACTTC. Its protein is CSARGLAGLVGDLEQYF.

This clonotype was detected a few times. V usage is TRBV12-3 or TRBV12-4 and J usage is TRBJ1-5; no clear D gene. The CDR3 spans 16 residues. Trimming took 3 bases from V and 0 from J, leaving 12 bases between them. CDR3 sequence reads: CASSLAGGFSNQPQHF. The DNA for the CDR3 is TGTGCCAGCAGTTTGGCGGGAGGGTTTAGCAATCAGCCCCAGCATTTT.

The chain recombines TRBV21-1 with TRBJ2-3. TRBV21-1 is a documented pseudogene. The length of the CDR3 is 18 residues. CDR3 sequence reads: CASSKEVVAAFSADTQYF. The CDR3 DNA is TGTGCCAGCAGCAAAGAAGTAGTGGCTGCATTTAGCGCAGATACGCAGTATTTT.

This clonotype was found a few times. The rearrangement links TRBV10-3 to TRBJ2-1, with 14 bases fitting TRBD2. The CDR3 spans 14 residues. The germline V gene has CDR1 ENHRY and CDR2 SYGVKD. After removal of 6 bases from V and 10 bases from J, the junction contained 5 bases not matched to a gene. The CDR3 region is CAISTGLAGEEQFF. The CDR3 DNA follows: TGTGCCATCAGCACGGGACTAGCGGGGGAAGAGCAGTTCTTC.

This clonotype has a handful of counts. V usage is TRBV27 and J usage is TRBJ1-1; D uncertain. Germline lookup yields CDR1 MNHEY and CDR2 SMNVEV (reference sequence). Trimming shortened V by 7 bases and J by 0 bases, and 9 bases separated the two germline ends. CDR3 size: 13 residues. This CDR3 is CASIDALNTEAFF. CDR3 coding DNA: TGTGCCAGCATAGATGCGCTGAACACTGAAGCTTTCTTT.

The rearrangement links TRBV5-5 to TRBJ2-5, with 14 bases matching TRBD2. Trimming removed 4 bases from V and 5 bases from J; junction bases left unmatched: 7. This CDR3 contains 16 residues. Germline loops: CDR1 SGHKS, CDR2 YYEKEE (reference sequence). CDR3 bases: TGTGCCAGCAGCCTCGGGACTAGCGGGAGTCACGAGACCCAGTACTTC. Its protein product is CASSLGTSGSHETQYF. The entire variable domain, with the rest obtained from reference TRBV5-5 and TRBJ2-5, is as follows: DAGVTQSPTHLIKTRGQQVTLRCSPISGHKSVSWYQQVLGQGPQFIFQYYEKEERGRGNFPDRFSARQFPNYSSELNVNALLLGDSALYLCASSLGTSGSHETQYFGPGTRLLVL.

This clonotype was recorded once. The chain joins TRBV6-5 to TRBJ2-7; no definite D call. The CDR3 sequence is 13 residues long. Germline assignment: CDR1 MNHEY and CDR2 SVGAGI. V was shortened by 0 bases and J by 5 bases, with 8 bases between the two germline ends. The CDR3 reads CASSYSKFHEQYV. CDR3 DNA: TGTGCCAGCAGTTACTCTAAGTTCCACGAGCAGTACGTC.

This clonotype has only a few counts. The chain has TRBV6-1 and TRBJ2-5; tentative D call: TRBD2 (6 bases). V lost 1 base to trimming and J lost 7 bases, with 13 bases between them. Per the germline V gene, CDR1 is MNHNS and CDR2 is SASEGT. The CDR3 spans 14 residues. The CDR3 DNA is TGTGCCAGCAGTGAAGGACGAGTCGGGGGGACCCAGTACTTC. It yields the protein CASSEGRVGGTQYF.